Included here is one TCR beta chain sequence, with context. This clonotype was detected ten times or more. Which antigen it targets is not known. Base qualities are missing; no much larger clone stands one base away. As encoded in the germline V gene, CDR1 is SGHRS while CDR2 is YFSETQ. After removal of 4 bases from V and 8 bases from J, the junction retains 10 bases not matched to a gene. From cysteine to phenylalanine, the CDR3 is 15 amino acids long. Just the 45-base CDR3 DNA is kept, in frame starting at base 1. Sequenced on an Illumina MiSeq. TCRdb trimmed public reads at Q25 via fastp, called clones via MiXCR and kept in-frame beta chains. Rows are unified per CDR3 protein, each entry keeping the most common DNA and genes. Present in this sample are some 5,200 distinct CDR3 sequences, approximately 10% of which were seen just once. 5.4% of the sample is taken by the ten largest. This entry belongs to a study.

This TCR came from a human donor with rheumatoid arthritis. The chain uses TRBV5-1 and TRBJ1-4, with 8 central nucleotides matching TRBD1. Material: CD4+ T cells from synovial fluid. The CDR3 in this case is CASSAPGGEREKLFF. Read as DNA, the sequence is TGCGCCAGCAGCGCCCCAGGGGGCGAACGGGAAAAACTGTTTTTT.